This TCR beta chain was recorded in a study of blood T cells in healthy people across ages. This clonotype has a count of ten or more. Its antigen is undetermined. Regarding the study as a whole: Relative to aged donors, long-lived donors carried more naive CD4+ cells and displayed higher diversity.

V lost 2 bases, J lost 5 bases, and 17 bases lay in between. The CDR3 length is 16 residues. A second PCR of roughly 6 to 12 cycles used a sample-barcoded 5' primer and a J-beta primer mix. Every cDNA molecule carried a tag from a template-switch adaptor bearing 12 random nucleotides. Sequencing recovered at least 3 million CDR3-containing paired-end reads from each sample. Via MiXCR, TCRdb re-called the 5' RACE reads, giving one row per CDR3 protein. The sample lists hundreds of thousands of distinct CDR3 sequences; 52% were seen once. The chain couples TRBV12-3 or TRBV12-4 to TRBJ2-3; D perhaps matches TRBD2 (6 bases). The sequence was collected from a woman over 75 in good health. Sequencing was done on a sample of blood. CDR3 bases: TGTGCCAGCAGTTTAACCCCAGGGCTAGCGAGAGATACGCAGTATTTT. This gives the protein CASSLTPGLARDTQYF.